Listed here are 20 T cell receptor beta chains from one sample, sequenced in a study of tissue T cells after allogeneic stem cell transplantation. Data came from immunoSEQ multiplex PCR; TCRdb stores just in-frame clones and leaves some out. The table lists approximately 22,000 clones, around 77% of them singletons. Sequencing was carried out using spleen. These receptors came from a female BALB/c mouse in good health. The mice in this strain carry MHC haplotype H2-d.

With respect to this clone: Gene names and germline refer to mouse. The sequence runs out 1 residue before the end of the CDR3; the remainder is reconstructed from the germline J gene. V is TRBV30 and J is TRBJ1-1; D is ambiguous. Germline-derived CDR1 and CDR2 are SQVVS and ANEGSEA. CDR3 length: 13 residues. With 1 base removed from V and 0 bases from J, the gap between germline ends came to 6 bases. CDR3 DNA, as far as it was read: TGTAGTTCTAGAGGGAAAGCAAACACAGAAGTCTTC. Its protein product is CSSRGKANTEVF. The full CDR3 protein is CSSRGKANTEVFF.

As regards this clone: Each gene name is a mouse one. The read terminates 1 residue ahead of where the CDR3 ends, so the germline J gene completes it. This chain uses TRBV13-2 with TRBJ1-1; no firm D call. The CDR3 is made up of 12 amino acids. Germline loops: CDR1 NNHNN, CDR2 SYGAGS (reference sequence). V was shortened by 0 bases and J by 7 bases, with 7 bases between the two germline ends. The CDR3 bases that were read are TGTGCCAGCGGTGATGCGAGGGAAGAAGTCTTC. Translated: CASGDAREEVF. The CDR3 reads in full as CASGDAREEVFF.

Note on this clone: Gene labels here are mouse ones. The observed sequence ends 1 residue before the CDR3 terminus, with the missing tail filled in from the germline J gene. The chain carries TRBV1 and TRBJ2-7; D gene unclear. In germline, CDR1 is NSQYPW, CDR2 LRSPGD (reference sequence). Trimming removed 0 bases at V and 4 bases at J, with 10 bases between. The CDR3 spans 14 residues. The CDR3 sequence: CTCSADGSGYEQYF. CDR3 DNA, as far as it was read: TGCACCTGCAGTGCAGATGGGTCAGGATATGAACAGTAC. Combining the CDR3 with reference TRBV1 and TRBJ2-7 gives the whole variable domain VTLLEQNPRWRLVPRGQAVNLRCILKNSQYPWMSWYQQDLQKQLQWLFTLRSPGDKEVKSLPGADYLATRVTDTELRLQVANMSQGRTLYCTCSADGSGYEQYFGPGTRLTVL.

Comment on this clone: These gene names are mouse names. The read stops 1 residue short of the end of the CDR3; the missing end is completed from the germline J gene. The chain employs TRBV14 and TRBJ2-7; 8 nucleotides match TRBD2. Looked up from germline, CDR1 is SGHDT and CDR2 is FRDEAV. The trim removed 4 bases at V and 4 bases at J, leaving 10 bases unmatched. CDR3 length: 15 residues. The sequenced CDR3 bases are TGTGCCAGCAGTCCCCCGGGGGGGGCCCCTTATGAACAGTAC. Translated, it gives CASSPPGGAPYEQY. The entire CDR3 protein is CASSPPGGAPYEQYF.

This clone has only a few counts. The gene names given are mouse names. Read coverage stops 1 residue before the CDR3 terminus; the germline J gene supplies the remainder. V is TRBV20 and J is TRBJ2-7; perhaps D is TRBD1 or TRBD2 (5 bases each). V was cut by 0 bases and J by 0 bases, with 9 bases left in between. The CDR3 has 14 amino acids. Germline V gene data show CDR1 as GFQATS and CDR2 as STVNSAI. The CDR3 bases that were read are TGTGGTGCTAGGGAAGGGGCGAGCTCCTATGAACAGTAC. Encoded protein: CGAREGASSYEQY. The whole CDR3 sequence is CGAREGASSYEQYF. The full variable domain, with the rest looked up from reference TRBV20 and TRBJ2-7, is GALVYQYPRRTICKSGTSMRMECQAVGFQATSVAWYRQSPQKTFELIALSTVNSAIKYEQNFTQEKFPISHPNLSFSSMTVLNAYLEDRGLYLCGAREGASSYEQYFGPGTRLTVL.

The table lists this clone with a count of one. Any gene name here is a mouse gene name. The DNA ends 1 residue before the CDR3 does, and the rest of the CDR3 is filled in from the germline J gene. The gene calls are TRBV5 and TRBJ2-3; 8 positions agree with TRBD2. After removal of 0 bases from V and 0 bases from J, the junction contained 2 bases not matched to a gene. Germline values: CDR1 LGHNA, CDR2 YNLKQL (reference sequence). CDR3 length: 16 amino acids. CDR3 in amino acids: CASSQDYWGSAETLYF. The sequenced part of the CDR3 DNA is TGTGCCAGCAGCCAAGATTACTGGGGGAGTGCAGAAACGCTGTAT.

This clone was detected only once. Gene names and germline refer to mouse. The sequenced fragment ends 1 residue before the CDR3 boundary, so the rest is inferred from the germline J gene. The genes are TRBV31 and TRBJ2-1, with D uncertain. V was shortened by 0 bases and J by 0 bases, with 6 bases between the two germline ends. Per the germline V gene, CDR1 is GKSSPN and CDR2 is SITVG. The CDR3 spans 14 residues. The sequenced part of the CDR3 DNA is TGTGCCTGGAGTCTAACCCTTAACTATGCTGAGCAGTTC. Translating gives CAWSLTLNYAEQF. The entire CDR3 is CAWSLTLNYAEQFF. Full variable domain (missing parts from reference TRBV31 and TRBJ2-1): AQTIHQWPVAEIKAVGSPLSLGCTIKGKSSPNLYWYWQATGGTLQQLFYSITVGQVESVVQLNLSASRPKDDQFILSTEKLLLSHSGFYLCAWSLTLNYAEQFFGPGTRLTVL.

Comment on this clone: Any gene name here is a mouse gene name. Read coverage stops 1 residue before the CDR3 terminus; the germline J gene supplies the remainder. V usage is TRBV4 and J usage is TRBJ2-5; D gene unclear. Trimming stripped 4 bases from V and 3 bases from J, with 8 bases between. The CDR3 loop spans 13 amino acids. Germline CDR1 is LGHDT and CDR2 is YNNKQL (reference sequence). CDR3 in amino acids: CASSSLAQDTQYF. The sequenced part of the CDR3 DNA is TGTGCCAGCAGCTCGCTGGCACAAGACACCCAGTAC.

Notes on this clone: Mouse gene names and germline throughout. The read ends 1 residue early relative to the CDR3; the germline J gene fills the gap. The chain is built from TRBV13-3 and TRBJ2-7; no firm D call. This CDR3 is 12 amino acids long. Germline CDR1 is NNHDY and CDR2 is SYVADS. Trimming took 4 bases from V and 4 from J, leaving 9 bases between them. CDR3 DNA (partial): TGTGCCAGCAGTCACGGGGTTTATGAACAGTAC. Residues: CASSHGVYEQY. In full, the CDR3 is CASSHGVYEQYF.

Concerning this clone: Here the gene names and germline are mouse. The CDR3 extends 1 residue past the end of the read, so its final part is completed from the germline J gene. This chain links TRBV13-1 with TRBJ1-3; 7 positions match TRBD1. Per germline, CDR1 NSHNY and CDR2 SYGAGN. Trimming removed 5 bases from V and 0 bases from J; junction bases left unmatched: 5. CDR3 length: 15 amino acids. The CDR3 spells CASRAGTDSGNTLYF. Incomplete CDR3 DNA: TGTGCCAGCAGAGCCGGGACAGATTCTGGAAATACGCTCTAT.

With respect to this clone: The genes and germline here are from mouse. The CDR3 end lies 1 residue beyond the end of the read and is filled in from the germline J gene. The chain carries TRBV29 and TRBJ2-3; D is possibly TRBD1 (5 bases). Germline V gene sequence: CDR1 MSHET, CDR2 SYDVDS. Trimming removed 6 bases at V and 3 bases at J, with 13 bases between. The CDR3 extends over 14 amino acids. The sequenced CDR3 bases are TGTGCTAGCAGCCCCCCTCAGGGCGCAGAAACGCTGTAT. It yields the protein CASSPPQGAETLY. The entire CDR3 protein is CASSPPQGAETLYF.

Notes on this clone: Gene names are mouse gene names. Read sequence stops 1 residue before the CDR3 end, and the germline J gene provides the missing end. The chain combines TRBV16 with TRBJ2-4; D is ambiguous. The V gene lost 3 bases and the J gene lost 0 bases, with 4 bases spanning the gap. The CDR3 has 13 residues. Germline V gene data show CDR1 as SGHSA and CDR2 as FRNQAP. CDR3 in amino acids: CASSLDSQNTLYF. The covered CDR3 bases are TGTGCAAGCAGCTTGGACAGTCAAAACACCTTGTAC.

As to this clone: Germline and genes here are mouse. The read is 1 residue too short to cover the CDR3 end, so that end is filled in from the germline J gene. The chain joins TRBV4 to TRBJ1-4; tentative D call: TRBD1 (6 bases). The CDR3 consists of 15 residues. Trimming removed 4 bases at V and 4 bases at J, with 13 bases between. Germline V gene sequence: CDR1 LGHDT, CDR2 YNNKQL (reference sequence). The CDR3 sequence is CASSFYRDNNERLFF. Partial CDR3 DNA: TGTGCCAGCAGCTTTTACCGGGACAACAACGAAAGATTATTT.

Worth noting for this clone: Genes and germline are mouse. The read halts 1 residue ahead of the CDR3 end, with the missing end drawn from the germline J gene. The chain carries TRBV1 and TRBJ2-7; D gene uncertain. The CDR3 is 15 amino acids. The germline V and J ends were trimmed by 0 bases and 0 bases, with 9 bases remaining between them. Germline lookup yields CDR1 NSQYPW and CDR2 LRSPGD (reference sequence). The CDR3 is CTCSAEIRSSYEQYF. Partial CDR3 DNA: TGCACCTGCAGTGCAGAAATACGGAGCTCCTATGAACAGTAC.

Remarks on this clone: Mouse names are used for the genes. From the germline J gene comes the end of the CDR3, since the read stops 1 residue before it. This chain connects TRBV31 to TRBJ2-7; the match to TRBD2 covers 8 bases. V shed 1 base, J shed 0 bases, and the junction held 5 bases outside the gene matches. The CDR3 runs 15 residues. The germline CDR1 and CDR2 sequences are GKSSPN and SITVG. This CDR3 reads CAWSPPLGASYEQYF. The covered CDR3 bases are TGTGCCTGGAGTCCTCCACTGGGGGCCTCCTATGAACAGTAC. The full variable domain, rest sourced from reference TRBV31 and TRBJ2-7, is AQTIHQWPVAEIKAVGSPLSLGCTIKGKSSPNLYWYWQATGGTLQQLFYSITVGQVESVVQLNLSASRPKDDQFILSTEKLLLSHSGFYLCAWSPPLGASYEQYFGPGTRLTVL.

The table lists this clone with a few counts. Gene names and germline refer to mouse. With the read ending 1 residue before the CDR3 end, the germline J gene is used to fill in that end. The chain carries TRBV4 and TRBJ2-7, with 9 positions matching TRBD2. CDR3 length: 13 amino acids. V lost 4 bases to trimming and J lost 6 bases; unmatched junction nucleotides: 4. Germline V gene sequence: CDR1 LGHDT, CDR2 YNNKQL (reference sequence). The CDR3 bases that were read are TGTGCCAGCAGCTTCCTACTGGGGGGTGAACAGTAC. Translated: CASSFLLGGEQY. The CDR3 reads in full as CASSFLLGGEQYF.

Comment on this clone: Any gene name here is a mouse gene name. From the germline J gene comes the end of the CDR3, since the read stops 1 residue before it. This chain joins TRBV19 and TRBJ2-1; 8 nucleotides align to TRBD2. The germline CDR1 and CDR2 sequences are FNHDT and SITEND (reference sequence). The V segment lost 2 bases and the J segment 2 bases; nucleotides outside the gene matches: 0. CDR3 length equals 14 residues. The CDR3 DNA, read in part, is TGTGCCAGCAGTATCTGGGGGGACTATGCTGAGCAGTTC. Encoded protein: CASSIWGDYAEQF. The complete CDR3 reads CASSIWGDYAEQFF.

This clone has only one observation. Gene names are the mouse ones. Read sequence stops 1 residue before the CDR3 end, and the germline J gene provides the missing end. This sequence joins TRBV31 and TRBJ2-7; 11 bases agree with TRBD2. V lost 0 bases and J lost 4; bases outside the gene matches: 5. CDR3 length: 15 residues. Germline V gene lookup returns CDR1 GKSSPN and CDR2 SITVG. This chain's CDR3 is CAWSLSGTGGYEQYF. Incomplete CDR3 DNA: TGTGCCTGGAGTCTAAGCGGGACTGGGGGTTATGAACAGTAC.

About this clone: Gene names refer to mouse genes. The sequenced fragment ends 1 residue before the CDR3 boundary, so the rest is inferred from the germline J gene. Other DNA sequences in the same sample also yield this CDR3. This chain uses TRBV4 with TRBJ2-7, with TRBD2 matching over 10 bases. Germline V gene lookup returns CDR1 LGHDT and CDR2 YNNKQL (reference sequence). Losses at the gene ends were 5 bases for V and 4 bases for J; bases not matched to a gene: 2. The length of the CDR3 is 13 residues. CDR3 DNA (partial): TGTGCCAGCAGCCGGACTGGGGGTTATGAACAGTAC. Its translation: CASSRTGGYEQY. The complete CDR3 sequence is CASSRTGGYEQYF.

As for this clone: Gene names and germline refer to mouse. Coverage ceases 1 residue before the CDR3 finishes, and the germline J gene fills in the end. This sequence joins TRBV20 and TRBJ2-5; D is unclear. Deletions cut 0 bases from V and 2 bases from J, with 3 bases between. Per the germline V gene, CDR1 is GFQATS and CDR2 is STVNSAI. The CDR3 length is 12 residues. The CDR3 sequence is CGARDIQDTQYF. CDR3 bases read: TGTGGTGCTAGGGACATCCAAGACACCCAGTAC.